The rows below give T cell receptor beta chains drawn from one sample of a study of shared clonotypes between healthy human individuals. Method: immunoSEQ multiplex PCR; TCRdb's copy keeps in-frame clones and lacks some. The profile shows 2 million to 2.5 million clones, over 85% of them singletons. The sequencing sample was made of naive CD4+ T cells from PBMCs. These receptors originate from a man in his late teens or twenties in good health. Some clones in this sample may be carry-over from other donors' samples. Both conserved end residues are part of each CDR3. A D gene is named only where the DNA matches it firmly.

D: .; J: TRBJ1-1; V: TRBV29-1; DNA: TGCAGCGCATTTAGGGGCGGCACTGAAGCTTTCTTT; CDR3: CSAFRGGTEAFF
D: .; J: TRBJ2-5; V: TRBV18; DNA: TGTGCCAGCTCACCACCGCAAGAGACCCAGTACTTC; CDR3: CASSPPQETQYF
D: .; J: TRBJ2-1; V: TRBV9; DNA: TGTGCCAGCACCTCCACCGGGACGGCCTACAATGAGCAGTTCTTC; CDR3: CASTSTGTAYNEQFF
D: TRBD2; J: TRBJ2-1; V: TRBV19; DNA: TGTGCCAGTAGTCGGGAACTAGCGGGAGTGCGGAATGAGCAGTTCTTC; CDR3: CASSRELAGVRNEQFF
D: TRBD1; J: TRBJ2-3; V: TRBV5-1; DNA: TGCGCCAGCAGCCCAATGACAGGGTCAGATACGCAGTATTTT; CDR3: CASSPMTGSDTQYF
D: .; J: TRBJ1-1; V: TRBV6-6; DNA: TGTGCCAGCAGTGCGGGTGGAGGAACTGAAGCTTTCTTT; CDR3: CASSAGGGTEAFF
D: .; J: TRBJ2-1; V: TRBV28; DNA: TGTGCCAGCAGTCCCCGTGAGGGGATGGGGTTCTTC; CDR3: CASSPREGMGFF
D: .; J: TRBJ2-1; V: TRBV18; DNA: TGTGCCAGCTCACCACCATCTCGAGGGTTGATGTCCAATGAGCAGTTCTTC; CDR3: CASSPPSRGLMSNEQFF
D: TRBD2; J: TRBJ2-7; V: TRBV18; DNA: TGTGCCAGCTCACCAGAGGGCGCGGGAGCAGGTGGCGAGCAGTACTTC; CDR3: CASSPEGAGAGGEQYF
D: TRBD2; J: TRBJ2-7; V: TRBV7-3; DNA: TGTGCCAGCAGCTTAAGCGGCGGGAGGGCCTACGAGCAGTACTTC; CDR3: CASSLSGGRAYEQYF
D: .; J: TRBJ1-4; V: TRBV30; DNA: TGTGCCTGGAGTGTACTGGGAGGTACTGAAAAACTGTTTTTT; CDR3: CAWSVLGGTEKLFF
D: TRBD1; J: TRBJ1-2; V: TRBV7-3; DNA: TGTGCCAGCAGCTTAACGCCGGGACAGAACTATGGCTACACCTTC; CDR3: CASSLTPGQNYGYTF
D: .; J: TRBJ1-4; V: TRBV5-1; DNA: TGCGCCAGCAGCTTCGTGCCCGGTAATGAAAAACTGTTTTTT; CDR3: CASSFVPGNEKLFF
D: .; J: TRBJ1-1; V: TRBV5-1; DNA: TGCGCCAGCAGCTTGGCCGTAGGGGCGGAAGCTTTCTTT; CDR3: CASSLAVGAEAFF